These T cell receptor beta chains were read from a single sample in a study of blood T cell repertoires in COVID-19. Produced via immunoSEQ multiplex PCR; TCRdb's table is partial and in-frame only. The table lists approximately 250,000 clones, roughly 88% of them singletons. The material sequenced was peripheral blood. Source of these receptors: a middle-aged woman who had recovered from COVID-19. The CDR3 runs from the conserved cysteine through the conserved F or W. The order of the fields is J gene, V gene, clone size, D gene, CDR3 length, CDR3 protein, CDR3 DNA. A D gene is named only where the DNA matches it firmly. Clone sizes are given selectively: once, few, many, or a class where the clone is expanded.

>TRBJ2-5|TRBV5-1|.|TRBD2|16
CASSLDLAGGTETQYF
TGCGCCAGCAGCTTGGATCTAGCGGGGGGGACCGAGACCCAGTACTTC
>TRBJ1-1|TRBV20-1|.|TRBD1|11
CMDRVNTEAFF
TGCATGGACAGGGTGAACACTGAAGCTTTCTTT
>TRBJ2-5|TRBV6-6|.|.|13
CATRGGTVETQYF
TGTGCCACCCGCGGGGGCACGGTGGAGACCCAGTACTTC
>TRBJ1-5|TRBV7-2|.|.|13
CASSPQADQPQHF
TGTGCCAGCAGCCCCCAGGCAGATCAGCCCCAGCATTTT
>TRBJ2-5|TRBV18|.|.|16
CASSLRRAGHQETQYF
TGTGCCAGCTCACTAAGGCGTGCAGGCCACCAAGAGACCCAGTACTTC
>TRBJ1-6|TRBV2|.|.|15
CASSRSHTNNSPLHF
TGTGCCAGCAGTAGGTCGCATACTAATAATTCACCCCTCCACTTT
>TRBJ1-6|TRBV6-5|.|TRBD1|15
CASSYKTGGNSPLHF
TGTGCCAGCAGTTACAAGACAGGGGGCAATTCACCCCTCCACTTT
>TRBJ2-6|TRBV5-1|.|.|19
CASSPLSGSGSSGANVLTF
TGCGCCAGCAGCCCCCTTAGTGGCTCCGGGAGTTCTGGGGCCAACGTCCTGACTTTC
>TRBJ1-2|TRBV2|once|TRBD1|14
CASIYSGTGYGYTF
TGTGCCAGCATTTACTCCGGGACAGGGTATGGCTACACCTTC
>TRBJ1-1|TRBV6-1|.|.|15
CASSEALRLEAEAFF
TGTGCCAGCAGTGAAGCGCTTCGGTTAGAGGCTGAAGCTTTCTTT
>TRBJ2-6|TRBV10-3|.|.|18
CAISDLEKGGSGANVLTF
TGTGCCATCAGTGACCTGGAGAAAGGGGGCTCTGGGGCCAACGTCCTGACTTTC
>TRBJ2-5|TRBV28|.|TRBD2|17
CASSRLAGGVSQETQYF
TGTGCCAGCAGCCGACTAGCGGGGGGGGTATCTCAAGAGACCCAGTACTTC
>TRBJ2-7|TRBV7-2|.|TRBD2|14
CASSLERGPYEQYF
TGTGCCAGCAGCTTGGAGCGGGGTCCCTACGAGCAGTACTTC
>TRBJ2-2|TRBV7-9|.|.|15
CASSLAGTSTGELFF
TGTGCCAGCAGCTTAGCTGGGACAAGCACCGGGGAGCTGTTTTTT
>TRBJ1-1|TRBV18|.|TRBD1|13
CASSPGQDTEAFF
TGTGCCAGCTCACCTGGACAGGACACTGAAGCTTTCTTT
>TRBJ2-2|TRBV29-1|.|.|15
CSVSDFVVNTGELFF
TGCAGCGTTAGCGATTTTGTGGTGAACACCGGGGAGCTGTTTTTT
>TRBJ1-1|TRBV4-1|.|TRBD1|18
CASSQDERGTGGNTEAFF
TGCGCCAGCAGCCAAGACGAAAGGGGGACAGGGGGGAACACTGAAGCTTTCTTT
>TRBJ1-1|TRBV11-1|.|.|13
CASSPLLHTEAFF
TGTGCCAGCAGCCCTTTACTGCACACTGAAGCTTTCTTT
>TRBJ2-7|TRBV30|.|.|11
CALADSYEQYF
TGTGCCTTAGCGGACTCCTACGAGCAGTACTTC
>TRBJ1-6|TRBV9|.|TRBD1|14
CASSVRDRDSPLHF
TGTGCCAGCAGCGTCCGGGACAGGGACTCACCCCTCCACTTT
>TRBJ1-2|TRBV30|.|.|14
CAWTFTGRLYGYTF
TGTGCCTGGACTTTTACAGGGAGATTGTATGGCTACACCTTC
>TRBJ2-2|TRBV9|.|TRBD1|15
CASSQGQGSTGELFF
TGTGCCAGCAGCCAAGGACAGGGGAGCACCGGGGAGCTGTTTTTT
>TRBJ2-2|TRBV11-2|.|.|14
CASSQWGGSGELFF
TGTGCCAGCAGCCAATGGGGGGGCTCCGGGGAGCTGTTTTTT
>TRBJ1-2|TRBV6-2/TRBV6-3|.|.|18
CASSYSVSSGSRVYGYTF
TGTGCCAGCAGTTACTCCGTTTCTTCCGGGAGCCGAGTCTATGGCTACACCTTC
>TRBJ1-3|TRBV28|.|.|15
CASIPQGASGNTIYF
TGTGCCAGCATACCTCAGGGCGCGTCTGGAAACACCATATATTTT
>TRBJ2-1|TRBV29-1|.|TRBD2|14
CSAGVGLAPAEQFF
TGCAGCGCTGGCGTCGGACTAGCTCCCGCTGAGCAGTTCTTC
>TRBJ2-5|TRBV7-2|.|TRBD2|17
CASSLAASGRTGETQYF
TGTGCCAGCAGCTTAGCGGCTAGCGGGAGAACCGGTGAGACCCAGTACTTC
>TRBJ1-4|TRBV18|.|TRBD1|15
CASSPDRGTNEKLFF
TGTGCCAGCTCACCCGACAGGGGAACTAATGAAAAACTGTTTTTT
>TRBJ1-2|TRBV5-1|.|TRBD1|14
CASSLGQGGYGYTF
TGCGCCAGCAGCCTTGGACAGGGTGGCTATGGCTACACCTTC
>TRBJ1-3|TRBV12-2|.|.|16
CASRLAAEALGNTIYF
TGTGCAAGTCGCTTAGCGGCGGAGGCCCTCGGAAACACCATATATTTT
>TRBJ2-5|TRBV18|once|.|15
CASSRGGAWGETQYF
TGTGCCAGCTCACGTGGAGGGGCTTGGGGAGAGACCCAGTACTTC
>TRBJ1-5|TRBV6-5|once|.|13
CASSSHSNQPQHF
TGTGCCAGCAGTTCCCATAGCAATCAGCCCCAGCATTTT
>TRBJ1-5|TRBV28|.|TRBD1|15
CASSDRGSGNQPQHF
TGTGCCAGCAGCGACAGGGGTTCGGGCAATCAGCCCCAGCATTTT
>TRBJ2-5|TRBV18|.|TRBD2|16
CASSPTSGGGKKTQYF
TGTGCCAGCTCACCAACTAGCGGGGGAGGGAAGAAGACCCAGTACTTC
>TRBJ2-1|TRBV11-2|once|TRBD2|15
CASSFGGASLGEQFF
TGTGCCAGCAGCTTCGGGGGGGCTAGTTTGGGTGAGCAGTTCTTC
>TRBJ1-5|TRBV18|.|.|14
CASSPPGGYQPQHF
TGTGCCAGCTCACCTCCGGGGGGGTATCAGCCCCAGCATTTT
>TRBJ2-2|TRBV24-1|.|.|14
CATQDHNRAGELFF
TGTGCCACCCAAGACCATAACAGGGCCGGGGAGCTGTTTTTT
>TRBJ2-7|TRBV4-3|.|.|14
CASSQEQGPLEQYF
TGCGCCAGCAGCCAAGAACAGGGTCCCCTCGAGCAGTACTTC
>TRBJ1-6|TRBV19|.|TRBD1|15
CASSKGTGFYSPLHF
TGTGCCAGTAGTAAAGGGACAGGTTTTTATTCACCCCTCCACTTT
>TRBJ2-5|TRBV9|.|.|15
CASSVRRGTWETQYF
TGTGCCAGCAGCGTACGTCGGGGAACGTGGGAGACCCAGTACTTC
>TRBJ2-5|TRBV19|.|.|16
CASSIVAGALRETQYF
TGTGCCAGTAGTATAGTTGCGGGGGCCCTTCGAGAGACCCAGTACTTC
>TRBJ2-3|TRBV4-3|.|.|16
CASSQGTGSNTDTQYF
TGCGCCAGCAGCCAAGGTACAGGGTCAAACACAGATACGCAGTATTTT
>TRBJ1-1|TRBV7-2|.|.|15
CASSLGGGLDTEAFF
TGTGCCAGCAGCTTAGGTGGGGGCCTAGACACTGAAGCTTTCTTT
>TRBJ2-2|TRBV7-8|.|.|11
CASSPSGELFF
TGTGCCAGCAGCCCCTCCGGGGAGCTGTTTTTT
>TRBJ2-1|TRBV19|.|TRBD1|14
CASTPGQGYNEQFF
TGTGCCAGCACCCCGGGACAGGGATACAATGAGCAGTTCTTC
>TRBJ1-2|TRBV7-9|.|TRBD1|13
CASTIGQGNGYTF
TGTGCCAGCACGATTGGACAGGGTAATGGCTACACCTTC
>TRBJ2-7|TRBV19|once|TRBD2|15
CASSIASGSSYEQYF
TGTGCCAGTAGTATAGCTAGCGGTAGCTCCTACGAGCAGTACTTC
>TRBJ2-5|TRBV7-7|.|.|15
CASSFNEGVGETQYF
TGTGCTAGCAGCTTTAATGAGGGGGTAGGAGAGACCCAGTACTTC
>TRBJ1-2|TRBV6-4|.|TRBD1|16
CASSDSMRGGSNGYTF
TGTGCCAGCAGTGACTCGATGAGAGGGGGCTCAAATGGCTACACCTTC
>TRBJ2-5|TRBV9|.|TRBD2|15
CASSVGRGGPETQYF
TGTGCCAGCAGCGTGGGGCGGGGGGGCCCTGAGACCCAGTACTTC
>TRBJ2-7|TRBV12-3/TRBV12-4|once|.|12
CASSPYPVEQYF
TGTGCCAGCAGTCCGTATCCCGTCGAGCAGTACTTC
>TRBJ2-3|TRBV5-5|.|.|14
CASSQEGSADTQYF
TGTGCCAGCAGCCAAGAGGGTAGCGCAGATACGCAGTATTTT
>TRBJ2-3|TRBV6-5|.|TRBD1|14
CASRTGQSTDTQYF
TGTGCCAGCAGGACGGGACAGAGCACAGATACGCAGTATTTT
>TRBJ1-1|TRBV19|.|.|13
CASSMSSNTEAFF
TGTGCCAGTAGTATGTCCTCGAACACTGAAGCTTTCTTT
>TRBJ2-1|TRBV5-1|.|TRBD2|15
CASNNPGGPYNEQFF
TGCGCCAGCAATAATCCGGGGGGGCCCTACAATGAGCAGTTCTTC
>TRBJ2-2|TRBV7-2|.|TRBD2|17
CASSATSGVGRTGELFF
TGTGCCAGCAGCGCGACTAGCGGGGTTGGTCGTACCGGGGAGCTGTTTTTT
>TRBJ1-2|TRBV18|few|.|14
CASSPTGGAEGYTF
TGTGCCAGCTCACCAACGGGGGGGGCTGAAGGCTACACCTTC